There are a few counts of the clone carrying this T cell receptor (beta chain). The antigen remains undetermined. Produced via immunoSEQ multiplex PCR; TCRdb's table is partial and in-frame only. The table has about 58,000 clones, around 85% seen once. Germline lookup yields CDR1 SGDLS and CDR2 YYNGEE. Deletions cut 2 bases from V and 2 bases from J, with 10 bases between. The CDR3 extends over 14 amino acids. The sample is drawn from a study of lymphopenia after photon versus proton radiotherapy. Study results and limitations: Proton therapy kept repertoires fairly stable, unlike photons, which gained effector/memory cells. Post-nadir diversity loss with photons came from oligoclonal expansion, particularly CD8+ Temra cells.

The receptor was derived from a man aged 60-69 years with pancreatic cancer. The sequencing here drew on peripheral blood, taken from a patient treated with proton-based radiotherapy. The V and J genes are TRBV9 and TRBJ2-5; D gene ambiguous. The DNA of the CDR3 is TGTGCCAGCAGCGTCGGTATATCTCAAGAGACCCAGTACTTC. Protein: CASSVGISQETQYF.